One and the same sample provided the 9 T cell receptor beta chains below, sequenced in a study of T cells after yellow fever vaccination. One entry per CDR3 protein results from TCRdb running MiXCR on the 5' RACE reads. The sample gives 100,000 to 150,000 distinct CDR3 sequences, about 8.2% of which show up once; almost 40% is in the top ten. The sample was CD8+ T cells sorted from PBMCs, taken on the day of the yellow fever booster vaccination. These receptors came from a man aged 18 to 35 who received the YFV17D yellow fever vaccine.

CDR3 sequence: CASSQRDSLRPQHF. DNA of the CDR3: TGTGCCAGCAGCCAACGGGACAGCCTTCGGCCCCAGCATTTT. The V call is TRBV4-2, the J call TRBJ1-5; 7 bases match TRBD1. Germline trimming cut 2 bases from V and 9 bases from J; bases unmatched to any gene: 7. The germline CDR1 and CDR2 sequences are LGHNA and YNFKEQ. The CDR3 totals 14 residues.

The sample holds many counts of this clonotype. This rearrangement joins TRBV5-6 to TRBJ2-1, with TRBD2 matching 8 bases. Germline loops: CDR1 SGHDT, CDR2 YYEEEE. The CDR3 covers 15 residues. Losses at the gene ends were 5 bases for V and 4 bases for J; bases not matched to a gene: 8. CDR3: CASRNRLAKYNEQFF. The CDR3 DNA reads TGTGCCAGCAGAAATAGACTAGCGAAGTACAATGAGCAGTTCTTC.

The sample holds many counts of this clonotype. V gene TRBV5-4 combines with J gene TRBJ1-1, with D uncertain. Germline V gene lookup returns CDR1 SGHNT and CDR2 YYREEE (reference sequence). The V gene lost 5 bases and the J gene lost 6 bases, with 11 bases spanning the gap. CDR3 length: 12 residues. The CDR3 DNA is TGTGCCAGCAGGGCTGAGACCTCTGAAGCTTTCTTT. It is translated as CASRAETSEAFF.

This clonotype was counted at least ten times. The chain couples TRBV5-4 to TRBJ2-7; 8 bases agree with TRBD1. The CDR3 spans 14 residues. Germline values: CDR1 SGHNT, CDR2 YYREEE (reference sequence). The J segment lost 0 bases and the V segment lost 4 bases, leaving 3 bases of the junction unmatched. This CDR3 reads CASSPGQGSYEQYF. CDR3 bases: TGTGCCAGCAGCCCCGGACAGGGCTCCTACGAGCAGTACTTC.

This clonotype was counted at least ten times. This chain links TRBV29-1 with TRBJ2-1, with no clear D. V shed 0 bases and J shed 4 bases, with 10 bases lying between them. The CDR3 loop spans 14 amino acids. In germline, CDR1 is SQVTM, CDR2 ANQGSEA. For the CDR3, the DNA is TGCAGCGTTGAAGATGTTAGCTGGTACAATGAGCAGTTCTTC. Translation gives CSVEDVSWYNEQFF.

The chain has TRBV6-2 or TRBV6-3 and TRBJ2-3; D unresolved. V gave up 5 bases and J gave up 2 bases, with 8 bases separating them. The germline CDR1 and CDR2 sequences are MNHEY and SVGEGT. This CDR3 contains 13 residues. The CDR3 coding sequence is TGTGCCAGCAGTCAGGTAGTCACAGATACGCAGTATTTT. It yields the protein CASSQVVTDTQYF.

This clonotype was seen more than once but under ten times. The CDR3 region is CASSTVNEQFF. The CDR3 region has the DNA TGTGCCAGCAGCACAGTCAATGAGCAGTTCTTC. The rearrangement links TRBV6-2 or TRBV6-3 to TRBJ2-1; D unresolved. The CDR3 loop spans 11 amino acids. Germline V CDR1 and CDR2: MNHEY, SVGEGT. V was pared by 6 bases and J by 6 bases, with 6 bases between.

The J gene is TRBJ2-1, the V gene TRBV7-3; maybe TRBD2 (5 bases). Trimming shortened V by 5 bases and J by 0 bases, and 17 bases separated the two germline ends. The CDR3 has 17 amino acids. Germline lookup yields CDR1 SGHTA and CDR2 FQGTGA. CDR3 loop: CASSLGRVKSSYNEQFF. CDR3 sequence (DNA): TGTGCCAGCAGCCTCGGGCGGGTCAAAAGCTCCTACAATGAGCAGTTCTTC.

The rearrangement links TRBV6-5 to TRBJ2-5; D is unresolved. This CDR3 has 14 amino acids. CDR1 and CDR2 (germline): MNHEY, SVGAGI. Trimming left V 0 bases short and J 3 bases short, with 8 bases between. For the CDR3, the DNA is TGTGCCAGCAGTTACTCGAGAGGAGAAGAGACCCAGTACTTC. Its translation is CASSYSRGEETQYF.